A selection of T cell receptor beta chains follows, all from one sample in a study of Ad26.COV2.S vaccination and SARS-CoV-2 variants. Using immunoSEQ multiplex PCR, the repertoire was profiled, and TCRdb retains in-frame clones only, with some absent. Here the sample spans 300,000 to 400,000 clones, about 82% being singletons. This specimen consisted of peripheral blood, obtained in a trial of Ad26.COV2.S vaccine versus placebo. The receptors stem from a person aged 18-65 years who received the Ad26.COV2.S COVID-19 vaccine or a placebo. Both conserved end residues are part of each CDR3. D genes are given only for firm matches. Expanded clones are given a class, and other clones once, few, many or no size at all.

D gene,clone size,V gene,J gene,CDR3 DNA,CDR3 protein
TRBD1,-,TRBV3-1/TRBV3-2,TRBJ1-5,TGTGCCAGCAGCCTCTGGACAGGCCGGGAGAGTCAGCCCCAGCATTTT,CASSLWTGRESQPQHF
-,many,TRBV7-2,TRBJ1-1,TGTGCCAGCAGCTTAATGTGGACGGGGAACACTGAAGCTTTCTTT,CASSLMWTGNTEAFF
-,-,TRBV27,TRBJ2-6,TGTGCCAGCAGTTTGAGTCCGGCTGCTGGGGCCAACGTCCTGACTTTC,CASSLSPAAGANVLTF
-,-,TRBV3-1/TRBV3-2,TRBJ1-1,TGTGCCAGCAGCCAAGATTTGGTGACCCTGATGGGGACTGAAGCTTTCTTT,CASSQDLVTLMGTEAFF
-,-,TRBV10-3,TRBJ2-3,TGTGCCATCAGTGAGTCGTTGAGCACAGATACGCAGTATTTT,CAISESLSTDTQYF
-,-,TRBV20-1,TRBJ2-7,TGCAGTGCTACACCCCACTACGAGCAGTACTTC,CSATPHYEQYF
-,-,TRBV6-5,TRBJ1-5,TGTGCCAGCGCCTTATACGGGCAGCCCCAGCATTTT,CASALYGQPQHF
-,-,TRBV27,TRBJ2-6,TGTGCCAGCAGTTTATCCTCCACCCGATACTCTGGGGCCAACGTCCTGACTTTC,CASSLSSTRYSGANVLTF
TRBD1,-,TRBV6-5,TRBJ2-4,TGTGCCAGCAGGACAGGGGACATTCAGTACTTC,CASRTGDIQYF
-,-,TRBV27,TRBJ1-3,TGTGCCAGCAGTTTAACAGGAGGGAGCGGGAACACCATATATTTT,CASSLTGGSGNTIYF
-,-,TRBV28,TRBJ2-3,TGTGCCAGCGCACCCCCCGCGGGGGCCGGGACAGATACGCAGTATTTT,CASAPPAGAGTDTQYF
-,-,TRBV5-1,TRBJ1-4,TGCGCCAGCACCCCCGGAGCGAATAATGAAAAACTGTTTTTT,CASTPGANNEKLFF
-,-,TRBV2,TRBJ1-5,TGTGCCAGCAGTGACAGGGGCCCACCCTATAGCAATCAGCCCCAGCATTTT,CASSDRGPPYSNQPQHF
TRBD1,-,TRBV6-6,TRBJ2-7,TGTGCCAGCAGTTACTGGGGACAGACCTACGAGCAGTACTTC,CASSYWGQTYEQYF
TRBD1,once,TRBV7-9,TRBJ2-1,TGTGCCAGCAGTCGGGACAGGGGGAGAATGAATGAGCAGTTCTTC,CASSRDRGRMNEQFF
-,-,TRBV5-1,TRBJ2-3,TGCGCCAGCAGCTTGGCAACCCGTTCCACAGATACGCAGTATTTT,CASSLATRSTDTQYF
TRBD2,few,TRBV7-3,TRBJ2-1,TGTGCCAGCAGCTTTAGCGGGGGGGCCTACAATGAGCAGTTCTTC,CASSFSGGAYNEQFF
-,-,TRBV19,TRBJ1-2,TGTGCCAGTCTCCCTACGGGCTCGGGATTTGGCTACACCTTC,CASLPTGSGFGYTF
-,once,TRBV5-1,TRBJ2-4,TGCGCCAGCAGCTCGTTACGGTCCTTAGCCAAAAACATTCAGTACTTC,CASSSLRSLAKNIQYF
-,-,TRBV28,TRBJ1-5,TGTGCCAGCAGCCCGGACACCACATCACTTAGCAATCAGCCCCAGCATTTT,CASSPDTTSLSNQPQHF
-,few,TRBV27,TRBJ2-7,TGTGCCAGCAGAGATAAATTTACCTACGAGCAGTACTTC,CASRDKFTYEQYF
-,-,TRBV2,TRBJ1-5,TGTGCCAGCAGTGTCGGACAGCAGCAGCCCCAGCATTTT,CASSVGQQQPQHF
-,-,TRBV5-6,TRBJ1-1,TGTGCCAGCAGCTTGCCGGCAATGAACACTGAAGCTTTCTTT,CASSLPAMNTEAFF
-,-,TRBV6-5,TRBJ2-7,TGTGCCACCTCGGACTTACCAGGGTTCTACGAGCAGTACTTC,CATSDLPGFYEQYF